The 22 T cell receptor beta chains presented below share a single source sample, sequenced in a study of vaccination effects on CD4 cells after COVID-19 (dated by TCRdb to between 2021 and 2024). Library preparation employed the immunoSEQ multiplex PCR assay. Sourced from immuneACCESS, this table was stored by TCRdb with only in-frame sequences that have V and J called. A share of the clones is absent; for the studies checked, an unresolved V gene accounts for under half, and the remainder has no known explanation. Counted in this sample were under 40,000 clones; around 76% of them appeared once. Jointly, the top ten make up approximately 3% of the sample. These receptors lack a known antigen. After less than 13 days of culture, CD4+ T cells were isolated with the EasySep CD4+ T cell isolation kit. The material was CD4+ T cells from PBMCs cultured without peptide, obtained before COVID-19 vaccination. The origin of the receptors is a human donor who received a COVID-19 vaccine.

The chain is built from TRBV18 and TRBJ2-2, with D possibly being TRBD1 (6 bases). The germline V gene encodes CDR1 KGHSH and CDR2 LQKENI. The ends were cut back, 0 bases at V and 3 bases at J, with 17 bases in the middle. CDR3 length: 18 amino acids. The CDR3 sequence is CASSPPIPDRTYTGELFF. For the CDR3, the DNA is TGTGCCAGCTCACCACCGATCCCCGACAGGACCTACACCGGGGAGCTGTTTTTT.

The chain uses TRBV6-6 and TRBJ1-6, with 10 bases aligning to TRBD1. Trimming cost V 5 bases and J 8 bases; bases outside gene matches: 9. The germline V gene has CDR1 MNHNY and CDR2 SVGAGI (reference sequence). The CDR3 extends over 16 amino acids. CDR3 DNA: TGTGCCAGCAGTAAACAATCCGGGACAGGGGATTCACCCCTCCACTTT. Amino acid sequence: CASSKQSGTGDSPLHF.

This clone was detected once. The genes are TRBV3-1 (or the pseudogene TRBV3-2) and TRBJ1-3; TRBD1 matches 11 bases. Germline CDR1 and CDR2: LGHDT and YNNKEL (reference sequence). V was pared by 4 bases and J by 5 bases, with 4 bases of the junction left unmatched. The CDR3 spans 15 residues. The CDR3 spells CASSRDRGTRNTIYF. The CDR3 DNA sequence: TGTGCCAGCAGCCGGGACAGGGGGACGAGAAACACCATATATTTT.

This chain connects TRBV5-6 to TRBJ2-2; weak D call: TRBD1 (5 bases). CDR3 length: 15 residues. The V end was cut by 3 bases, the J end by 2 bases, with 11 bases between. The germline V gene encodes CDR1 SGHDT and CDR2 YYEEEE. The CDR3 loop is CASSSYTGNTGELFF. The CDR3 DNA sequence: TGTGCCAGCAGCTCATACACAGGAAACACCGGGGAGCTGTTTTTT.

The rearrangement joins TRBV2 to TRBJ1-1; 8 bases map to TRBD1. V lost 7 bases, J lost 0 bases, and 10 bases stayed unmatched. This CDR3 has 16 amino acids. In germline, CDR1 is SNHLY, CDR2 FYNNEI. CDR3 loop: CASMDRAGRVNTEAFF. The CDR3 nucleotides are TGTGCCAGCATGGACAGGGCCGGGAGAGTGAACACTGAAGCTTTCTTT.

This clone was seen just once. The chain couples TRBV24-1 to TRBJ2-2; no definite D call. Per germline, CDR1 KGHDR and CDR2 SFDVKD. Trimming removed 5 bases from V and 1 base from J, with 7 bases in between. The CDR3 loop spans 14 amino acids. The CDR3, as DNA: TGTGCCACCAGTGGCGACAAGAACACCGGGGAGCTGTTTTTT. As protein: CATSGDKNTGELFF.

The CDR3 is CASRLPGQGYNEQFF. CDR3 DNA sequence: TGTGCCAGCAGATTACCGGGACAGGGCTACAATGAGCAGTTCTTC. This chain uses TRBV5-6 with TRBJ2-1, with 9 bases matching TRBD1. This CDR3 has 15 residues. Germline assignment: CDR1 SGHDT and CDR2 YYEEEE. V trimming: 5 bases; J trimming: 3 bases; junction bases outside the gene matches: 6. Full variable domain (remainder filled in from reference TRBV5-6 and TRBJ2-1): DAGVTQSPTHLIKTRGQQVTLRCSPKSGHDTVSWYQQALGQGPQFIFQYYEEEERQRGNFPDRFSGHQFPNYSSELNVNALLLGDSALYLCASRLPGQGYNEQFFGPGTRLTVL.

The chain couples TRBV24-1 to TRBJ2-1; D is possibly TRBD1 or TRBD2 (5 bases each). This CDR3 has 13 residues. Germline loops: CDR1 KGHDR, CDR2 SFDVKD. V shed 6 bases and J shed 3 bases, with 8 bases lying between them. In DNA, the CDR3 is TGTGCCACCAGTCTTGGGGGCTACAATGAGCAGTTCTTC. The encoded protein is CATSLGGYNEQFF.

V gene TRBV7-2 combines with J gene TRBJ2-3; possible D gene TRBD1, 5 bases. The germline CDR1 and CDR2 sequences are SGHTA and FQGNSA. With 3 bases removed from V and 2 bases from J, the gap between germline ends came to 21 bases. There are 18 residues in the CDR3. DNA of the CDR3: TGTGCCAGCAGCTTTAGGGGCCCGCCTTTATTCGTCACAGATACGCAGTATTTT. It translates to CASSFRGPPLFVTDTQYF.

The gene calls are TRBV5-1 and TRBJ2-2; no clear D. CDR3 length: 12 amino acids. The V end was cut by 2 bases, the J end by 4 bases, with 3 bases between. The germline V gene has CDR1 SGHRS and CDR2 YFSETQ. Written as DNA, the CDR3 is TGCGCCAGCAGCTTCTCCACCGGGGAGCTGTTTTTT. Amino acid sequence: CASSFSTGELFF. Full variable domain (remainder filled in from reference TRBV5-1 and TRBJ2-2): KAGVTQTPRYLIKTRGQQVTLSCSPISGHRSVSWYQQTPGQGLQFLFEYFSETQRNKGNFPGRFSGRQFSNSRSEMNVSTLELGDSALYLCASSFSTGELFFGEGSRLTVL.

This chain joins TRBV4-3 and TRBJ1-6; tentative D call: TRBD1 (5 bases). V dropped 2 bases and J dropped 7 bases, with 15 bases sitting between them. The germline V gene has CDR1 LGHNA and CDR2 YSLEER. The CDR3 is 16 residues long. The CDR3 DNA reads as TGCGCCAGCAGCCAACTCCTTGGGGGAGGGAATTCACCCCTCCACTTT. It translates to CASSQLLGGGNSPLHF.

The DNA for the CDR3 is TGCGCCAGCAGCCAGGAGATGGCCGGGACAGGGGACTTAATGAACACTGAAGCTTTCTTT. The encoded protein is CASSQEMAGTGDLMNTEAFF. J is TRBJ1-1 and V is TRBV4-3; 10 bases are a match to TRBD1. The germline CDR1 and CDR2 sequences are LGHNA and YSLEER. The CDR3 extends over 20 amino acids. The trim removed 3 bases at V and 0 bases at J, leaving 16 bases unmatched.

The V and J genes are TRBV19 and TRBJ1-2, with D possibly TRBD1 on 6 matching bases. The CDR3 loop spans 17 amino acids. The V end lost 4 bases, the J end lost 5 bases, and 23 bases lay between the germline ends. The germline CDR1 and CDR2 sequences are LNHDA and SQIVND (reference sequence). The CDR3 nucleotides are TGTGCCAGTAGTAGGGCAGGGGCTTCTTTTCCTCGGTATGGCTACACCTTC. Its translation: CASSRAGASFPRYGYTF.

This chain uses TRBV5-1 with TRBJ2-4; possible D gene TRBD1, 5 bases. The CDR3 extends over 11 amino acids. Germline CDR1 is SGHRS and CDR2 is YFSETQ. V lost 7 bases, J lost 11 bases, and 13 bases lay in between. CDR3 region: CASPGSWVQYF. The CDR3 DNA follows: TGCGCCAGCCCAGGGTCATGGGTTCAGTACTTC.

The chain employs TRBV10-1 and TRBJ2-3; D gene unclear. The CDR3 has 14 residues. Trimming shortened V by 4 bases and J by 3 bases, and 11 bases separated the two germline ends. CDR1 is WNHNN and CDR2 is SYGVQD in the germline V gene (reference sequence). CDR3 in DNA: TGCGCCAGCAGTGGGGCGCGTCGAACAGATACGCAGTATTTT. It codes for CASSGARRTDTQYF.

The chain recombines TRBV2 with TRBJ1-6, with D possibly TRBD1 on 5 matching bases. There are 14 residues in the CDR3. V lost 5 bases to trimming and J lost 10 bases, with 15 bases between them. Germline V gives CDR1 SNHLY, CDR2 FYNNEI. CDR3 amino acids: CASSWGGTRSPLHF. The CDR3, as DNA: TGTGCCAGCAGTTGGGGGGGAACTCGGTCACCCCTCCACTTT.

V usage is TRBV7-3 and J usage is TRBJ1-6; 7 positions agree with TRBD1. Germline V CDR1 and CDR2: SGHTA, FQGTGA. This CDR3 contains 15 residues. The ends lost 0 bases at V and 7 bases at J; junction bases unmatched: 3. The CDR3 spells CASSLTGTVNSPLHF. The CDR3 DNA is TGTGCCAGCAGCTTAACCGGGACAGTGAATTCACCCCTCCACTTT.

The chain links TRBV12-5 to TRBJ2-1; 7 bases are shared with TRBD1. Per germline, CDR1 LGHNT and CDR2 FRNRAP. The CDR3 has 15 residues. Trimming removed 1 base from V and 0 bases from J; junction bases left unmatched: 0. CDR3: CASGLGQGSYNEQFF. The CDR3 nucleotides are TGTGCTAGTGGTTTGGGACAGGGCTCCTACAATGAGCAGTTCTTC.

The V and J genes are TRBV5-5 and TRBJ2-5, with D perhaps TRBD1 or TRBD2 (6 bases each). V lost 0 bases and J lost 1, with 13 bases in between. Germline CDR1 is SGHKS and CDR2 is YYEKEE (reference sequence). This CDR3 region has 16 residues. CDR3 coding DNA: TGTGCCAGCAGCTTGGGAGGGGGGCCAATCCAAGAGACCCAGTACTTC. This sequence encodes CASSLGGGPIQETQYF.

The J gene is TRBJ1-3, the V gene TRBV4-1; D unresolved. Trimming took 4 bases from V and 4 from J, leaving 11 bases between them. The CDR3 is 14 residues long. The germline CDR1 and CDR2 sequences are MGHRA and YSYEKL. CDR3 bases: TGCGCCAGCAGCCCCGTAGGGCCGGGAAACACCATATATTTT. Translated: CASSPVGPGNTIYF.

The chain couples TRBV5-4 to TRBJ1-1; no definite D call. V gave up 3 bases and J gave up 0 bases, with 6 bases separating them. CDR1 and CDR2 (germline): SGHNT, YYREEE (reference sequence). CDR3 size: 13 residues. CDR3 residues: CASSYHMNTEAFF. The CDR3 DNA reads as TGTGCCAGCAGCTACCATATGAACACTGAAGCTTTCTTT.

J is TRBJ2-3 and V is TRBV24-1; the match to TRBD1 covers 11 bases. Germline values: CDR1 KGHDR, CDR2 SFDVKD. This CDR3 spans 15 amino acids. Trimming cost V 5 bases and J 8 bases; bases outside gene matches: 8. The CDR3 region has the DNA TGTGCCACCAGTGCCGATGGGACAGGGGGATCTACGCAGTATTTT. Protein sequence: CATSADGTGGSTQYF.